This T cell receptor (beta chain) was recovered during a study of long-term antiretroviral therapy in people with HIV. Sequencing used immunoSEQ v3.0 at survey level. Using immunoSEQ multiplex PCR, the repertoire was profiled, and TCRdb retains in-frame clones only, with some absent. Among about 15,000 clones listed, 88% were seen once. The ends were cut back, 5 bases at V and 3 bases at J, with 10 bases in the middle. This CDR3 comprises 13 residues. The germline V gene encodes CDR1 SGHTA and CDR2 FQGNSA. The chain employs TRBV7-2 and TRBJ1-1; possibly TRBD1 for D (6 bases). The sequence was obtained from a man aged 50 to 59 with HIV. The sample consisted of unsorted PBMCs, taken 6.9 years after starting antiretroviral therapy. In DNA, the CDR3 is TGTGCCAGCAGCGAGGACAGCTACACTGAAGCTTTCTTT. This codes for CASSEDSYTEAFF.